Below are 22 T cell receptor beta chains sequenced from a single sample in a study of CD8 T cells in Susac syndrome. RNA amounts of about 0.45 to 1 ug underwent reverse transcription with random hexamers. TCRdb re-called the immunoSEQ multiplex PCR reads with MiXCR, one entry per CDR3 protein. The table lists around 300,000 distinct CDR3 sequences, just over 90% of them singletons. The specimen was CD4+ T cells from PBMCs. These receptors were collected from a human donor with multiple sclerosis.

The J gene is TRBJ2-1, the V gene TRBV21-1. TRBV21-1 is an annotated pseudogene. This CDR3 spans 15 amino acids. The CDR3, as DNA: TGTGCCAGCAGCAAAGGGGAGGACTCCTACAATGAGCAGTTCTTC. Its translation is CASSKGEDSYNEQFF.

The rearrangement links TRBV5-1 to TRBJ2-1; TRBD1 matches at 7 bases. Germline V gene sequence: CDR1 SGHRS, CDR2 YFSETQ. The J segment lost 8 bases and the V segment lost 0 bases, leaving 11 bases of the junction unmatched. The CDR3 has 16 residues. CDR3 bases: TGCGCCAGCAGCTTGGCCGGGACAGAATTTGGAGATGAGCAGTTCTTC. Protein: CASSLAGTEFGDEQFF.

Remarks on this clonotype: At one end the junction does not follow the germline gene, possibly because of a read error. The chain links TRBV30 to TRBJ2-3, with D tentatively TRBD1 (5 bases). This CDR3 has 13 residues. CDR1 is GTSNPN, CDR2 SVGIG, per germline (reference sequence). The CDR3 nucleotides read TGTGCCTGGAGCTTTAGGGGCACGGATACGCAGTATTTT. Its translation is CAWSFRGTDTQYF.

This clonotype was counted only a few times. The V gene is TRBV4-1, the J gene TRBJ2-7, with D possibly matching TRBD2 (5 bases). V shed 1 base and J shed 2 bases, with 21 bases lying between them. The CDR3 length is 18 residues. CDR1 and CDR2 (germline): MGHRA, YSYEKL. The CDR3 nucleotides are TGCGCCAGCAGCCAAGGTGGAGTTCCTAGCAGATCTACCTACGAGCAGTACTTC. It yields the protein CASSQGGVPSRSTYEQYF.

V usage is TRBV7-2 and J usage is TRBJ1-1; D ambiguous. This CDR3 has 15 amino acids. Trimming removed 5 bases at V and 6 bases at J, with 19 bases between. Germline loops: CDR1 SGHTA, CDR2 FQGNSA. The CDR3 spells CASSPRGGFASEAFF. CDR3 nucleotide sequence: TGTGCCAGCAGCCCTCGGGGAGGGTTCGCCTCTGAAGCTTTCTTT.

The V call is TRBV5-1, the J call TRBJ1-1; the D is unclear. The V and J ends lost 7 bases and 1 base respectively, with 11 bases between them. The CDR3 sequence is 13 residues long. Per germline, CDR1 SGHRS and CDR2 YFSETQ. The CDR3 DNA sequence: TGCGCCAGCGGTCTGGGCCCGAACACTGAAGCTTTCTTT. Residues: CASGLGPNTEAFF.

This rearrangement joins TRBV5-1 to TRBJ2-3; D uncertain. The CDR3 contains 15 residues. The ends were cut back, 3 bases at V and 0 bases at J, with 11 bases in the middle. Germline loops: CDR1 SGHRS, CDR2 YFSETQ. The CDR3 sequence is CASSSQAASTDTQYF. The CDR3 nucleotides read TGCGCCAGCAGCTCCCAGGCGGCTAGCACAGATACGCAGTATTTT.

The chain employs TRBV3-1 and TRBJ2-4; TRBD2 might be the D (6 bases). This CDR3 contains 13 residues. Germline lookup yields CDR1 LGHDT and CDR2 YNNKEL (reference sequence). Trimming removed 2 bases from V and 8 bases from J, with 10 bases in between. The CDR3 coding sequence is TGTGCCAGCAGCCAACTGGGGGGAGACATTCAGTACTTC. It encodes CASSQLGGDIQYF.

The chain is built from TRBV7-6 and TRBJ1-5, with a possible D match to TRBD1 (5 bases). V was shortened by 0 bases and J by 2 bases, with 11 bases between the two germline ends. CDR3 length: 16 amino acids. The germline gives CDR1 SGHVS, CDR2 FNYEAQ. The CDR3 loop reads CASSLAGGAGNQPQHF. The CDR3 nucleotides read TGTGCCAGCAGCTTAGCGGGCGGGGCCGGCAATCAGCCCCAGCATTTT.

This clonotype was detected once. The V and J genes are TRBV24-1 and TRBJ2-3; TRBD1 or TRBD2 may be the D gene (5 bases each). The CDR3 length is 12 residues. Germline CDR1 reads KGHDR; CDR2 reads SFDVKD. V was shortened by 4 bases and J by 9 bases, with 10 bases between the two germline ends. CDR3 in DNA: TGTGCCACCAGTGACCCGGGACGCACGCAGTATTTT. It specifies CATSDPGRTQYF.

This clonotype was seen just once. This chain connects TRBV28 to TRBJ1-5; 7 positions agree with TRBD1. The CDR3 spans 16 residues. With V trimmed by 6 bases and J by 1 base, 9 bases remained unmatched. CDR1 is MDHEN and CDR2 is SYDVKM in the germline V gene. The CDR3 loop is CASRKQGLSSNQPQHF. For the CDR3, the DNA is TGTGCCAGCAGGAAACAGGGGTTATCGAGCAATCAGCCCCAGCATTTT. The entire variable domain, with the rest obtained from reference TRBV28 and TRBJ1-5, is as follows: DVKVTQSSRYLVKRTGEKVFLECVQDMDHENMFWYRQDPGLGLRLIYFSYDVKMKEKGDIPEGYSVSREKKERFSLILESASTNQTSMYLCASRKQGLSSNQPQHFGDGTRLSIL.

The chain combines TRBV12-3 or TRBV12-4 with TRBJ2-1, with D possibly TRBD1 on 5 matching bases. The CDR3 is 13 amino acids. Trimming removed 6 bases from V and 6 bases from J, with 12 bases in between. CDR3 amino acids: CASSQPTVNEQFF. CDR3 nucleotide sequence: TGTGCCAGCAGCCAACCGACAGTCAATGAGCAGTTCTTC.

The V call is TRBV5-1, the J call TRBJ2-1, with TRBD1 identical over 9 bases. Trimming at V came to 4 bases and at J to 9 bases, leaving 5 bases not matched to a gene. The CDR3 is 13 residues long. Germline values: CDR1 SGHRS, CDR2 YFSETQ. The CDR3 loop is CASSPGTGSEQFF. The CDR3 region has the DNA TGCGCCAGCAGCCCCGGGACAGGGAGTGAGCAGTTCTTC.

The chain carries TRBV18 and TRBJ1-1; D gene unclear. From germline, CDR1 is KGHSH and CDR2 LQKENI. V was trimmed by 0 bases and J by 0 bases, leaving 5 bases between them. This CDR3 comprises 14 residues. The DNA for the CDR3 is TGTGCCAGCTCACCACCCACAGTGAACACTGAAGCTTTCTTT. Residues: CASSPPTVNTEAFF.

The CDR3 region has the DNA TGTGCCAGCAGCTTCTCTCTAGCGGGGGTAAGCAATGAGCAGTTCTTC. Encoded protein: CASSFSLAGVSNEQFF. J is TRBJ2-1 and V is TRBV7-9, with 10 nucleotides matching TRBD2. The CDR3 loop spans 16 amino acids. Germline CDR1 and CDR2: SEHNR and FQNEAQ (reference sequence). Losses at the gene ends were 3 bases for V and 6 bases for J; bases not matched to a gene: 8. Variable domain in full (rest from reference TRBV7-9 and TRBJ2-1): DTGVSQNPRHKITKRGQNVTFRCDPISEHNRLYWYRQTLGQGPEFLTYFQNEAQLEKSRLLSDRFSAERPKGSFSTLEIQRTEQGDSAMYLCASSFSLAGVSNEQFFGPGTRLTVL.

This clonotype has only one observation. This chain links TRBV19 with TRBJ1-2; D might be TRBD1 (6 bases). The CDR3 contains 14 residues. Germline V gene sequence: CDR1 LNHDA, CDR2 SQIVND (reference sequence). The V end was cut by 1 base, the J end by 4 bases, with 10 bases between. The CDR3 loop is CASSIAPDSYGYTF. The CDR3 DNA follows: TGTGCCAGTAGTATAGCCCCGGACAGCTATGGCTACACCTTC.

The rearrangement links TRBV5-1 to TRBJ2-7; 7 bases fit TRBD2. CDR1 SGHRS and CDR2 YFSETQ come from the germline V gene. CDR3 length: 13 residues. The J segment lost 11 bases and the V segment lost 4 bases, leaving 12 bases of the junction unmatched. The CDR3 DNA follows: TGCGCCAGCAGCCCCCGACTAGCAACGGAGGAGTACTTC. Translation: CASSPRLATEEYF.

This sequence joins TRBV30 and TRBJ2-6; D perhaps matches TRBD1 (5 bases). Trimming pared 0 bases from V and 1 base from J, leaving 22 bases between. The CDR3 consists of 20 residues. CDR1 GTSNPN and CDR2 SVGIG come from the germline V gene (reference sequence). CDR3 residues: CAWSVLGPTSLVSGANVLTF. The CDR3, as DNA: TGTGCCTGGAGTGTATTGGGGCCGACGTCCTTAGTTTCTGGGGCCAACGTCCTGACTTTC. Based on the CDR3 plus reference TRBV30 and TRBJ2-6, the full variable domain is SQTIHQWPATLVQPVGSPLSLECTVEGTSNPNLYWYRQAAGRGLQLLFYSVGIGQISSEVPQNLSASRPQDRQFILSSKKLLLSDSGFYLCAWSVLGPTSLVSGANVLTFGAGSRLTVL.

The chain links TRBV6-6 to TRBJ1-5; 10 bases are shared with TRBD1. CDR3 length: 16 residues. Germline V lookup: CDR1 MNHNY, CDR2 SVGAGI (reference sequence). The V and J ends lost 5 bases and 5 bases, in that order; junction bases with no gene match: 9. As DNA, the CDR3 is TGTGCCAGCAGTCACAAAGGACAGGGGGATCATCAGCCCCAGCATTTT. Amino acids: CASSHKGQGDHQPQHF.

This sequence joins TRBV3-1 and TRBJ2-1; a possible D gene is TRBD2 (6 bases). This CDR3 has 15 amino acids. CDR1 and CDR2 from the germline V gene are LGHDT and YNNKEL (reference sequence). Trimming cost V 2 bases and J 4 bases, with 12 bases left between them. CDR3 nucleotide sequence: TGTGCCAGCAGCCAAATATGGGGGAGGTACAATGAGCAGTTCTTC. Its translation: CASSQIWGRYNEQFF.

J is TRBJ2-5 and V is TRBV3-1; no reliable D call. V was cut by 1 base and J by 3 bases, with 3 bases left in between. The CDR3 covers 12 residues. CDR1 is LGHDT, CDR2 YNNKEL, per germline (reference sequence). The CDR3 DNA reads TGTGCCAGCAGCCAAGGGGAAGAGACCCAGTACTTC. This codes for CASSQGEETQYF.

Only a few counts were recorded for this clonotype. This rearrangement joins TRBV7-3 to TRBJ1-1; weak D call: TRBD1 (6 bases). In germline, CDR1 is SGHTA, CDR2 FQGTGA. V dropped 3 bases and J dropped 1 base, with 9 bases sitting between them. The CDR3 runs 14 residues. Written as DNA, the CDR3 is TGTGCCAGCAGCTTGACAGGACCGAACACTGAAGCTTTCTTT. It encodes CASSLTGPNTEAFF.